The present T cell receptor beta chain was sequenced within a study of cytomegalovirus exposure and HLA in healthy donors. CDR3 length: 13 residues. Germline V gene data show CDR1 as SGHRS and CDR2 as YFSETQ. J gave up 1 base and V 6 bases, and 3 bases lay outside the gene matches. Amplification used 60 Vbeta primers and 13 Jbeta primers. This table comes from immunoSEQ multiplex PCR, and its TCRdb copy is limited to in-frame clones, with some not included. The sample carries 150,000 to 200,000 clones, around 90% recorded once. This clone was picked up a small number of times. The antigen remains unidentified. Study outcomes and limitations: The authors later found most CMV-associated TCR beta chains appeared HLA-restricted. Reports state that TCR beta sequences accurately predicted most subjects' HLA-A and HLA-B alleles. 150 or so TCR beta chains were listed as cytomegalovirus-associated.

The sequence was obtained from a woman aged 18 to 35 in good health and CMV-seronegative. Sequencing input: PBMCs. The chain employs TRBV5-1 and TRBJ1-1; 7 nucleotides line up with TRBD1. The CDR3 nucleotides read TGCGCCAGCACGGGACAGCCGAACACTGAAGCTTTCTTT. Residues: CASTGQPNTEAFF. The full variable domain, completed using reference TRBV5-1 and TRBJ1-1, is KAGVTQTPRYLIKTRGQQVTLSCSPISGHRSVSWYQQTPGQGLQFLFEYFSETQRNKGNFPGRFSGRQFSNSRSEMNVSTLELGDSALYLCASTGQPNTEAFFGQGTRLTVV.